These 26 T cell receptor beta chains came from one sample sequenced in a study of CXCR3-negative and CXCR3-positive naive CD8 T cells. No antigen is known for these receptors. Study observations and caveats: Hydrophobicity was higher for TRB CDR3s found in CXCR3-positive naive cells than in CXCR3-negative naive cells.

The method, 5' RACE with UMI labels, was used to prepare the TRB cDNA libraries. TCRdb reprocessed the 5' RACE reads and stores each CDR3 protein as one record, lacking DNA. Here the sample table reports about 150,000 distinct CDR3 sequences. The specimen sequenced was naive CXCR3+ CD8+ T cells from blood. Subset indicated: CD45RO-CCR7+CD27+CD95- naive CD8+ T cells expressing CXCR3 (TNR3+). All receptors come from a human donor in good health. Some clones in this sample may be carry-over from other donors' samples.

CDR3: CASSLSPPAGTHYEQYF. The chain is built from TRBV7-2 and TRBJ2-7; with no DNA, the TCRdb D assignment of TRBD2 cannot be verified. The CDR3 loop spans 17 amino acids. Germline loops: CDR1 SGHTA, CDR2 FQGNSA.

This chain uses TRBV20-1 with TRBJ2-5; TCRdb picks TRBD2, but there is no DNA to check that call. The CDR3 is 16 residues long. Germline loops: CDR1 DFQATT, CDR2 SNEGSKA (reference sequence). The CDR3 protein is CSAPRDLGGPWETQYF.

The chain uses TRBV20-1 and TRBJ1-1; the D gene TCRdb calls, TRBD1, cannot be checked with no DNA. The CDR3 has 13 amino acids. CDR1 and CDR2 (germline): DFQATT, SNEGSKA (reference sequence). The CDR3 region is CSAGGGMNTEAFF.

The rearrangement uses TRBV20-1 and TRBJ2-7. The V gene's germline CDR1 is DFQATT and CDR2 SNEGSKA (reference sequence). The CDR3 covers 11 residues. The CDR3 spells CSATIDQEQYF.

The chain's CDR3 is CAGVGASTDTQYF. The chain has TRBV12-3 or TRBV12-4 and TRBJ2-3; TCRdb proposes TRBD2, but this gene call is untestable without DNA. The CDR3 has 13 amino acids.

This chain uses TRBV7-6 with TRBJ2-7. Germline CDR1 reads SGHVS; CDR2 reads FNYEAQ. The CDR3 extends over 15 amino acids. CDR3 region: CASSLLAGSSCEQYF.

The V call is TRBV29-1, the J call TRBJ2-7; TCRdb's D call, TRBD2, is unchecked because there is no DNA. The CDR3 has 15 residues. CDR1 is SQVTM, CDR2 ANQGSEA, per germline. The CDR3 here is CSVHQTGTSIHEQYF.

This chain joins TRBV29-1 and TRBJ2-3; no DNA is available, so the TRBD2 call from TCRdb remains unchecked. The CDR3 sequence is 11 residues long. Germline CDR1 and CDR2: SQVTM and ANQGSEA. The CDR3 sequence is CSVRTTDTQYF.

The chain carries TRBV15 and TRBJ2-3; TCRdb's D call, TRBD1, is unchecked because there is no DNA. The CDR3 covers 15 residues. Looked up from germline, CDR1 is LNHNV and CDR2 is YYDKDF (reference sequence). The CDR3 loop reads CATSRDGQCTDTQYF.

This chain links TRBV28 with TRBJ2-1; TCRdb outputs TRBD2, but without DNA this stays unchecked. Germline-derived CDR1 and CDR2 are MDHEN and SYDVKM. This CDR3 contains 16 residues. Here the CDR3 reads CASQWASGSHYNEQLF.

The chain is built from TRBV12-3 or TRBV12-4 and TRBJ2-7; TCRdb's D call, TRBD1, is unchecked because there is no DNA. The CDR3 covers 15 residues. The CDR3: CASSLSAGAGYEQYF.

The chain links TRBV24-1 to TRBJ1-2. Germline V gene data show CDR1 as KGHDR and CDR2 as SFDVKD. This CDR3 spans 12 amino acids. CDR3 residues: CATSDMWDGYTF.

This chain connects TRBV28 to TRBJ2-5; lacking DNA, the TRBD1 call made by TCRdb goes unchecked. CDR1 and CDR2 (germline): MDHEN, SYDVKM. The CDR3 has 13 residues. The CDR3 sequence is CASSLRGWETQYF.

This rearrangement joins TRBV29-1 to TRBJ2-7. The CDR3 consists of 13 residues. Germline CDR1 reads SQVTM; CDR2 reads ANQGSEA. The CDR3 is CSVVRGKSYEQYF.

The gene calls are TRBV5-1 and TRBJ1-5. Germline V gene data show CDR1 as SGHRS and CDR2 as YFSETQ. The CDR3 runs to 15 residues. The CDR3 sequence: CASSRDKEGNQPQHF.

The chain employs TRBV5-1 and TRBJ2-7; checking the TCRdb D call of TRBD1 is not possible without DNA. The germline V gene has CDR1 SGHRS and CDR2 YFSETQ. This CDR3 is 15 amino acids long. The CDR3 sequence is CASSDRQGSSYEQYF.

This chain joins TRBV29-1 and TRBJ2-7; absent DNA, TCRdb's TRBD2 call cannot be checked. The length of the CDR3 is 11 residues. Germline V gene lookup returns CDR1 SQVTM and CDR2 ANQGSEA. The CDR3 protein is CSVEQGPEQYF.

This chain connects TRBV12-3 or TRBV12-4 to TRBJ2-2. The CDR3 has 13 residues. CDR3 sequence: CASGGPRNGELFF.

The chain is built from TRBV5-1 and TRBJ2-2; TCRdb gives TRBD1 as the D gene, but with no DNA this cannot be confirmed. Germline V gene lookup returns CDR1 SGHRS and CDR2 YFSETQ. This CDR3 spans 18 amino acids. The CDR3 reads CASSLVPSGRGNTGELFF.

This sequence joins TRBV5-1 and TRBJ2-1; TCRdb's assignment of TRBD1 cannot be checked, as there is no DNA. Germline CDR1 reads SGHRS; CDR2 reads YFSETQ. The CDR3 totals 16 residues. This CDR3 is CASSFGGAGYYSEQFF.

The chain links TRBV4-1 to TRBJ1-5. This CDR3 comprises 14 residues. Germline CDR1 is MGHRA and CDR2 is YSYEKL. The CDR3 region is CASSQVGGTEAQHF.

The chain couples TRBV7-9 to TRBJ1-5; lacking DNA, the TRBD1 call made by TCRdb goes unchecked. The CDR3 covers 17 residues. The germline V gene encodes CDR1 SEHNR and CDR2 FQNEAQ (reference sequence). The CDR3 region is CASSHTVAGGLDQPQHF.

V gene TRBV7-2 combines with J gene TRBJ1-5. The CDR3 totals 14 residues. Germline lookup yields CDR1 SGHTA and CDR2 FQGNSA. The CDR3 region is CASSLLSGNQPQHF.

The chain carries TRBV13 and TRBJ2-7; the TCRdb D gene call, TRBD2, has no DNA to confirm it. Germline loops: CDR1 PRHDT, CDR2 FYEKMQ (reference sequence). This CDR3 is 16 amino acids long. This CDR3 is CASSSGLADYSYEQYF.

The chain carries TRBV9 and TRBJ2-1. This CDR3 is 13 amino acids long. The germline V gene has CDR1 SGDLS and CDR2 YYNGEE. The CDR3 loop reads CASSEDDYNEQFF. Full variable domain (remainder filled in from reference TRBV9 and TRBJ2-1): DSGVTQTPKHLITATGQRVTLRCSPRSGDLSVYWYQQSLDQGLQFLIQYYNGEERAKGNILERFSAQQFPDLHSELNLSSLELGDSALYFCASSEDDYNEQFFGPGTRLTVL.

The V and J genes are TRBV28 and TRBJ2-7. The CDR3 length is 13 residues. The V gene's germline CDR1 is MDHEN and CDR2 SYDVKM. CDR3 amino acids: CASRTASSYEQYF.